This TCR beta chain appears in the sequencing data of a study of Graves' ophthalmopathy and Graves' hyperthyroidism. Regarding the study as a whole: Clonotypes were expanded in thyroid at above 0.001 frequency, and most also appeared in blood.

RNA transcripts were the source from which TCR beta CDR3 regions were amplified. An initial RT-PCR round employing HTBI primers preceded a second-round multiplex PCR. TCRdb processed the multiplex PCR reads anew with MiXCR; each CDR3 protein has one entry. The sample holds about 210,000 distinct CDR3 sequences; approximately 29% are singletons and the top ten take 9.1%. As for this clonotype: Its target is not known.

This CDR3 spans 15 amino acids. V was cut by 7 bases and J by 4 bases, with 17 bases left in between. Donors with ophthalmopathy: moderate-to-severe activity, CAS ≥3, NOSPECS ≥4, duration under 3 months. Diagnoses were established from clinical symptoms, serum thyroxine, TRAb, thyroid ultrasound and orbital computed tomography. Material: peripheral blood. This sequence originates from a man between 50 and 59 years old with Graves' ophthalmopathy. V and J are TRBV12-3 or TRBV12-4 and TRBJ1-3; D is perhaps TRBD1 (6 bases). This CDR3 reads CASILSGTHGNTIYF. CDR3 in DNA: TGTGCCAGCATCCTATCCGGGACACACGGAAACACCATATATTTT.